Reported below is one TCR beta chain. What it binds is unknown. Libraries were prepared by immunoSEQ multiplex PCR; TCRdb keeps only in-frame clonotypes and omits some of them. The sample lists about 97,000 clones; 65% to 85% were seen once. The entry originates in a study of radiotherapy plus CTLA-4 blockade in lung cancer. Study-wide results and caveats: Among blood TCR repertoires after radiotherapy plus ipilimumab, tumor-derived clones expanded. Response, reportedly, was best predicted by interferon-beta along with early blood T cell clone dynamics.

Sequenced material: peripheral blood, taken from a patient treated with radiotherapy plus ipilimumab. This sequence was found in a human donor with non-small cell lung cancer who had a partial response to radiotherapy plus ipilimumab. Some clones in this sample may be carry-over from other donors' samples.

This chain's CDR3 is CASGRLASVANTGELFF. The CDR3 DNA reads TGTGCCAGCGGGCGACTAGCCTCAGTCGCGAACACCGGGGAGCTGTTTTTT. V and J are TRBV2 and TRBJ2-2; 7 positions match TRBD2. The CDR3 is made up of 17 amino acids. Germline lookup yields CDR1 SNHLY and CDR2 FYNNEI. V shed 8 bases, J shed 0 bases, and the junction held 12 bases outside the gene matches.